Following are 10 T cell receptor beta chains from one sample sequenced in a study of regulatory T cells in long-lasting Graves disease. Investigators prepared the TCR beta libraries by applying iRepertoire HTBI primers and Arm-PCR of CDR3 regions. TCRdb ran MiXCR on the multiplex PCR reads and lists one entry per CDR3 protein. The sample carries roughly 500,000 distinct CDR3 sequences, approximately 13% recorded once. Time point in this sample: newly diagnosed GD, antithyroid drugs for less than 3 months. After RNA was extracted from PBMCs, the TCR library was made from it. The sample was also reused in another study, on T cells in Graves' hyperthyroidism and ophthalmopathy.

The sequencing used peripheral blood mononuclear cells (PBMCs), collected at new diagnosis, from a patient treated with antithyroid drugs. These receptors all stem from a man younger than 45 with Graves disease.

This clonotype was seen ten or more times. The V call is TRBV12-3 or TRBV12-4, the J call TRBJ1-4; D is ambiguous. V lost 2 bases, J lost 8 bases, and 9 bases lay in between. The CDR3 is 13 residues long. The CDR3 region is CASSLKGSEKLFF. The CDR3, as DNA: TGTGCCAGCAGTTTAAAAGGGTCCGAAAAACTGTTTTTT.

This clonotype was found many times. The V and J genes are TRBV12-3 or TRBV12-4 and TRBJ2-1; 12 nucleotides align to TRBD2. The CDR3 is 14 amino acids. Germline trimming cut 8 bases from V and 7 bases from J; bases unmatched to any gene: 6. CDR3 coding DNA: TGTGCCAGCGCGACTAGCGGGAGAAGTAATGAGCAGTTCTTC. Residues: CASATSGRSNEQFF.

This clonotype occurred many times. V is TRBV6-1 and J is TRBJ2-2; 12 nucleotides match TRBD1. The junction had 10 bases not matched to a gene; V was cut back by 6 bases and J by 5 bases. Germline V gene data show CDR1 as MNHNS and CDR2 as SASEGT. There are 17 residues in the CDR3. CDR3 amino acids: CASRPPGQGAGTGELFF. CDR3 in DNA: TGTGCCAGCAGACCACCGGGACAGGGGGCTGGAACCGGGGAGCTGTTTTTT.

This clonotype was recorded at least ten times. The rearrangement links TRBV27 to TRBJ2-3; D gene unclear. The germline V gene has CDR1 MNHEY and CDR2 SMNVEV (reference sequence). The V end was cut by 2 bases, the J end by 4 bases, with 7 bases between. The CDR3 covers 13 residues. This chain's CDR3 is CASSLTTPDTQYF. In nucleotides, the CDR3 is TGTGCCAGCAGTTTAACTACGCCAGATACGCAGTATTTT.

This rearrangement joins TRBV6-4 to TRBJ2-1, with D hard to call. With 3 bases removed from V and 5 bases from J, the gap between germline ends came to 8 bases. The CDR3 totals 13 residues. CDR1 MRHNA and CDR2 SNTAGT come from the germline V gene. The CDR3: CASSEGVDNEQFF. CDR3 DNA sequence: TGTGCCAGCAGTGAAGGCGTCGACAATGAGCAGTTCTTC.

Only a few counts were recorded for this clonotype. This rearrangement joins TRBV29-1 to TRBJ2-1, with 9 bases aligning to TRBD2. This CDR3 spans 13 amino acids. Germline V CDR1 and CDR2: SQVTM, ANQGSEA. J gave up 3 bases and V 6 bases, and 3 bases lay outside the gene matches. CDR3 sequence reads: CSVPTSGYNEQFF. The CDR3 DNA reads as TGCAGCGTCCCGACTAGCGGCTACAATGAGCAGTTCTTC.

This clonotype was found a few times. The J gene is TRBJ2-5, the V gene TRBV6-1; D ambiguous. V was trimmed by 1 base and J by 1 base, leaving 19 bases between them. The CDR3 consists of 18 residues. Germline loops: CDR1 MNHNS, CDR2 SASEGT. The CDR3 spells CASSEDRSFKASQETQYF. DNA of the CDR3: TGTGCCAGCAGTGAAGATAGGTCTTTTAAAGCGTCCCAAGAGACCCAGTACTTC.

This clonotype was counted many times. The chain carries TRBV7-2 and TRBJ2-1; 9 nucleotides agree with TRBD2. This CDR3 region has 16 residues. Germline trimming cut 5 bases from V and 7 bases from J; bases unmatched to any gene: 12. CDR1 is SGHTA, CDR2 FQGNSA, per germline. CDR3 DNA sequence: TGTGCCAGCAGCCCCCTGGGCGGGAGGGCCGGGAATGAGCAGTTCTTC. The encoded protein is CASSPLGGRAGNEQFF. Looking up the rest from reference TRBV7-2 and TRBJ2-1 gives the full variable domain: GAGVSQSPSNKVTEKGKDVELRCDPISGHTALYWYRQSLGQGLEFLIYFQGNSAPDKSGLPSDRFSAERTGGSVSTLTIQRTQQEDSAVYLCASSPLGGRAGNEQFFGPGTRLTVL.

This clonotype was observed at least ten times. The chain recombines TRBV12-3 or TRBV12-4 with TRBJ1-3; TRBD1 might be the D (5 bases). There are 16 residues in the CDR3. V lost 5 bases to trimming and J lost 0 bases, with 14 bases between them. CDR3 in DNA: TGTGCCAGCAGTCCCAGGGATACCCACTCTGGAAACACCATATATTTT. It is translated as CASSPRDTHSGNTIYF.

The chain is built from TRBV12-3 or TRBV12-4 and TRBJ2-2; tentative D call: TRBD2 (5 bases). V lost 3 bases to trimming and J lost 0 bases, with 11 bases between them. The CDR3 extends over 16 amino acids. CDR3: CASSLPSGSNTGELFF. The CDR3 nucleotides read TGTGCCAGCAGTTTGCCGAGCGGCTCGAACACCGGGGAGCTGTTTTTT.